This T cell receptor (beta chain) was observed in a study of shared clonotypes between healthy human individuals. This clone was seen at least ten times. The same CDR3 can be traced to other DNA sequences in this sample. Data came from immunoSEQ multiplex PCR; TCRdb stores just in-frame clones and leaves some out. Among more than 400,000 clones listed, over 70% were seen once. This TCR came from a woman aged 40 to 55 in good health. Some clones in this sample may be carry-over from other donors' samples. Sequencing was carried out using PBMCs.

In DNA form, the CDR3 reads TGTGCCAGCAGCAGACGGACAGGGGGAAGCACAGATACGCAGTATTTT. Translation gives CASSRRTGGSTDTQYF. The rearrangement links TRBV9 to TRBJ2-3, with TRBD1 matching over 10 bases. The V gene end was trimmed by 4 bases and the J gene end by 0 bases; junction bases not matched to a gene: 5. This CDR3 is 16 amino acids long. The germline CDR1 and CDR2 sequences are SGDLS and YYNGEE.